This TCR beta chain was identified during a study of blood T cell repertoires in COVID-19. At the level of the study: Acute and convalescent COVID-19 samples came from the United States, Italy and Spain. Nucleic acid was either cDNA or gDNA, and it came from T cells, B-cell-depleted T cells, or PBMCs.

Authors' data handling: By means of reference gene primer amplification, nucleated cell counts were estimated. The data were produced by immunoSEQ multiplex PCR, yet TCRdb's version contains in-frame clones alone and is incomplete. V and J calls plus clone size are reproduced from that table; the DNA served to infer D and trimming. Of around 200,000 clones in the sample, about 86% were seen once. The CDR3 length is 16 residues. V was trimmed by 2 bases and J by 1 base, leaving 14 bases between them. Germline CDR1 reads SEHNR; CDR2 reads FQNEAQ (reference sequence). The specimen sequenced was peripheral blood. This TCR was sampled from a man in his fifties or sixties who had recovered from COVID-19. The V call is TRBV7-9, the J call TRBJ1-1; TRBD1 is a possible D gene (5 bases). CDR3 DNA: TGTGCCAGCAGCTTATTATCGTACAGGCAGAACACTGAAGCTTTCTTT. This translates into CASSLLSYRQNTEAFF.